Below are 13 T cell receptor beta chains sequenced from a single sample in a study of blood T cell repertoires in COVID-19. Generated by immunoSEQ multiplex PCR, the TCRdb table keeps only in-frame clones and is missing some. The data contain approximately 150,000 clones, around 80% of them singletons. Sequences were obtained from PBMCs or T cells enriched from blood (not recorded which). Receptor source: a man in his 70s who had been exposed to COVID-19.

This sequence joins TRBV5-1 and TRBJ2-5; 7 nucleotides line up with TRBD1. From germline, CDR1 is SGHRS and CDR2 YFSETQ. The CDR3 length is 17 residues. V shed 0 bases, J shed 4 bases, and the junction held 12 bases outside the gene matches. CDR3 DNA sequence: TGCGCCAGCAGCTTGGGCGGTATAGGGGGCATAGGAGAGACCCAGTACTTC. It codes for CASSLGGIGGIGETQYF.

This clone was seen only a few times. CDR3 nucleotides: TGTGCCAGCAGCCCCGGGACAGGGGCGAAAGAGCAGTACTTC. Residues: CASSPGTGAKEQYF. The rearrangement joins TRBV11-3 to TRBJ2-7, with 10 bases lining up with TRBD1. Per germline, CDR1 SGHNT and CDR2 YENEEA. V shed 5 bases, J shed 7 bases, and the junction held 8 bases outside the gene matches. There are 14 residues in the CDR3.

The chain couples TRBV29-1 to TRBJ1-1; TRBD1 aligns across 7 bases. Trimming removed 7 bases from V and 4 bases from J; junction bases left unmatched: 9. This CDR3 region has 13 residues. Looked up from germline, CDR1 is SQVTM and CDR2 is ANQGSEA. The DNA of the CDR3 is TGCAGCGGCAACCCAGGGGGTGGCACTGAAGCTTTCTTT. This sequence encodes CSGNPGGGTEAFF.

This clone came up once. The chain employs TRBV9 and TRBJ1-4; TRBD1 is a possible D gene (5 bases). This CDR3 spans 14 amino acids. V dropped 4 bases and J dropped 5 bases, with 12 bases sitting between them. Germline V gene lookup returns CDR1 SGDLS and CDR2 YYNGEE. The CDR3 region is CASSPPGVNEKLFF. The CDR3 DNA follows: TGTGCCAGCAGCCCTCCGGGGGTAAATGAAAAACTGTTTTTT.

Sample share makes this clone medium-sized. The gene calls are TRBV27 and TRBJ1-4, with a weak D call TRBD1 (5 bases). The germline V gene has CDR1 MNHEY and CDR2 SMNVEV (reference sequence). CDR3 size: 15 residues. With 6 bases removed from V and 7 bases from J, the gap between germline ends came to 18 bases. In DNA, the CDR3 is TGTGCCAGCAGCCCTTATGGGACTTTCCCTGAAAAACTGTTTTTT. As protein: CASSPYGTFPEKLFF.

This rearrangement joins TRBV5-1 to TRBJ2-1; TRBD2 matches at 9 bases. This CDR3 is 16 amino acids long. Germline loops: CDR1 SGHRS, CDR2 YFSETQ. V lost 0 bases to trimming and J lost 7 bases; unmatched junction nucleotides: 8. The DNA for the CDR3 is TGCGCCAGCAGCTTGGATCCAGCGGGGGGAGGAAATGAGCAGTTCTTC. The encoded protein is CASSLDPAGGGNEQFF.

V usage is TRBV30 and J usage is TRBJ1-6; D is unresolved. This CDR3 spans 14 amino acids. V shed 0 bases and J shed 9 bases, with 12 bases lying between them. From germline, CDR1 is GTSNPN and CDR2 SVGIG (reference sequence). CDR3 in DNA: TGTGCCTGGAGTGTAGGTAGGAGTGGTTCACCCCTCCACTTT. It is translated as CAWSVGRSGSPLHF.

For the CDR3, the DNA is TGTGCCAGCTCTGTTATTGTCCAGTCAGGCTACACCTTC. Translating gives CASSVIVQSGYTF. The V call is TRBV18, the J call TRBJ1-2; D remains unclear. CDR3 size: 13 residues. V gave up 6 bases and J gave up 8 bases, with 16 bases separating them. Per germline, CDR1 KGHSH and CDR2 LQKENI.

The chain carries TRBV29-1 and TRBJ1-2, with 8 nucleotides matching TRBD1. Germline V lookup: CDR1 SQVTM, CDR2 ANQGSEA. V was clipped by 7 bases and J by 7 bases; unmatched bases: 11. The CDR3 consists of 13 residues. The CDR3 sequence is CSASIGQGVGYTF. The CDR3 DNA reads as TGCAGCGCTAGTATCGGACAGGGTGTTGGCTACACCTTC.

This clone has only a few counts. The rearrangement links TRBV12-3 or TRBV12-4 to TRBJ1-1; D is possibly TRBD1 (5 bases). This CDR3 spans 12 amino acids. Deletions cut 10 bases from V and 1 base from J, with 10 bases between. DNA for the CDR3: TGTGCCACCGGGGGGGGGAACACTGAAGCTTTCTTT. Translated: CATGGGNTEAFF.

The chain employs TRBV29-1 and TRBJ2-7; possibly TRBD2 for D (5 bases). Germline CDR1 is SQVTM and CDR2 is ANQGSEA. This CDR3 spans 13 amino acids. The V end was cut by 2 bases, the J end by 7 bases, with 15 bases between. The CDR3 DNA follows: TGCAGCGTTGAATACACGGACTCTCGGGAGCAGTACTTC. Its protein product is CSVEYTDSREQYF.

The chain links TRBV4-1 to TRBJ1-5, with D perhaps TRBD1 (6 bases). The germline gives CDR1 MGHRA, CDR2 YSYEKL. This CDR3 is 15 amino acids long. V was pared by 1 base and J by 2 bases, with 9 bases between. The CDR3 sequence is CASSQAGVGNQPQHF. The CDR3 DNA reads as TGCGCCAGCAGCCAAGCAGGGGTTGGCAATCAGCCCCAGCATTTT.

V gene TRBV9 combines with J gene TRBJ1-2; TRBD1 matches 12 bases. The CDR3 loop spans 15 amino acids. J gave up 3 bases and V 3 bases, and 3 bases lay outside the gene matches. Germline CDR1 reads SGDLS; CDR2 reads YYNGEE. The CDR3 spells CASSAGTGGYYGYTF. The CDR3, as DNA: TGTGCCAGCAGCGCCGGGACAGGGGGCTACTATGGCTACACCTTC.